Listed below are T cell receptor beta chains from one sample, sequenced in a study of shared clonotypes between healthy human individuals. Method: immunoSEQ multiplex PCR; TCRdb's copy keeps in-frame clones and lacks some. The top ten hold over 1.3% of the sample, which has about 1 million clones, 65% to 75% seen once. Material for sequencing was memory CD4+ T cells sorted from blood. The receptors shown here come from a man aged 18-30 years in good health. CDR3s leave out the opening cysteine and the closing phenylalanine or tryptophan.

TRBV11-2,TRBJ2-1,ASSLIRQGGNEQF
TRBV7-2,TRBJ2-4,ASSLAGTSGIAKNIQY
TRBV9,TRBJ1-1,ASSRAVGMNTEAF
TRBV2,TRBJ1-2,ASSSGNYGYT
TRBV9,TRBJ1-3,ASSVALGGNTIY
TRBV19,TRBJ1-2,ASSIRVRAQYGYT
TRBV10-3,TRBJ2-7,AIRDGFSYEQY
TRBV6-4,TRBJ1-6,ASSDIGTGHSPLH
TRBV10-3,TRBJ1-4,AISESVIRKDEKLF
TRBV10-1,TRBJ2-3,ASSSQLADTQY